What follows are 15 T cell receptor delta chains derived from one specimen sequenced in a study of Vδ1+ human thymocytes. RNA was extracted from the cells and then reverse transcribed. The CDR3 regions were amplified by multiplex PCR from V-gene primers to a constant-region primer. TCRdb re-called the multiplex PCR reads through CATT. Here the sample spans 70,000 or so delta-chain clones, approximately 30% being singletons. What these receptors recognize is not known. Points from the study as a whole: In the thymus, TRG and TRD repertoires looked highly polyclonal with Gaussian CDR3 lengths.

The sequencing sample was made of Vdelta1+ gamma-delta thymocytes from the thymus. Subset defined: FACS-sorted CD3+ TCRalphabeta- TCRVdelta1+ TCRVdelta2- thymocytes. The receptor set was obtained from a boy younger than two who had congenital heart surgery.

This chain connects TRDV1 to TRDJ1, with 13 bases lining up with TRDD3. Losses at the gene ends were 2 bases for V and 3 bases for J; bases not matched to a gene: 12. Germline-derived CDR1 and CDR2 are TSWWSYY and QGS. The CDR3 extends over 19 amino acids. The CDR3 DNA reads as TGTGCTCTTGGGGAAACGTTCCCTACTGGGGGATACGAGGCCGATAAACTCATCTTT. It codes for CALGETFPTGGYEADKLIF.

The V and J genes are TRDV3 and TRDJ1, with TRDD3 identical over 8 bases. The V and J ends lost 2 bases and 0 bases, in that order; junction bases with no gene match: 11. The CDR3 loop spans 16 amino acids. Germline V gene lookup returns CDR1 TVYSNPD and CDR2 GDNSRS (reference sequence). The CDR3 region has the DNA TGTGCCTTTCAGTACTGGGGGGAGGCCGACACCGATAAACTCATCTTT. Amino acid sequence: CAFQYWGEADTDKLIF.

In this sample, this clone turned up a few times. The rearrangement uses TRDV1 and TRDJ1, with 7 bases aligning to TRDD3. Trimming at V came to 2 bases and at J to 0 bases, leaving 15 bases not matched to a gene. The germline gives CDR1 TSWWSYY, CDR2 QGS. This CDR3 is 19 amino acids long. The CDR3 sequence: CALGEDSHQLGKYTDKLIF. In DNA form, the CDR3 reads TGTGCTCTTGGGGAAGATTCCCATCAACTGGGGAAGTACACCGATAAACTCATCTTT.

The chain is built from TRDV1 and TRDJ1; D gene unclear. V lost 9 bases to trimming and J lost 0 bases, with 23 bases between them. Per germline, CDR1 TSWWSYY and CDR2 QGS. The CDR3 loop spans 17 amino acids. The CDR3 DNA reads as TGTGCTCTATCTTACTACGCGGACGGGTTAGACACCGATAAACTCATCTTT. Its protein is CALSYYADGLDTDKLIF.

This clone has only one observation. The V and J genes are TRDV1 and TRDJ1; TRDD3 agrees at 7 bases. This CDR3 has 19 residues. After removal of 6 bases from V and 3 bases from J, the junction contained 22 bases not matched to a gene. Germline values: CDR1 TSWWSYY, CDR2 QGS. CDR3 protein: CALGGPLPHWGRVPDKLIF. CDR3 DNA: TGTGCTCTTGGAGGACCGCTACCCCACTGGGGTCGAGTGCCCGATAAACTCATCTTT.

This clone has a handful of counts. The chain couples TRDV1 to TRDJ1; the match to TRDD3 covers 9 bases. Germline V CDR1 and CDR2: TSWWSYY, QGS. The CDR3 is 21 amino acids. The ends lost 0 bases at V and 4 bases at J; junction bases unmatched: 21. The CDR3 region is CALGELRLPWGAGGSCDKLIF. The DNA of the CDR3 is TGTGCTCTTGGGGAACTGCGGCTTCCCTGGGGTGCTGGGGGATCCTGCGATAAACTCATCTTT.

The chain carries TRDV1 and TRDJ1; D not certain. The ends were cut back, 2 bases at V and 6 bases at J, with 22 bases in the middle. The CDR3 has 17 residues. Germline V gene data show CDR1 as TSWWSYY and CDR2 as QGS. CDR3 bases: TGTGCTCTTGGGGAAATTTGTTTTCCCCCTAAGCGGAATAAACTCATCTTT. Its protein product is CALGEICFPPKRNKLIF.

This clone has just a few counts. The gene calls are TRDV1 and TRDJ1; 7 nucleotides agree with TRDD3. The CDR3 runs to 16 residues. V gave up 2 bases and J gave up 1 base; unmatched junction bases: 7. CDR1 and CDR2 from the germline V gene are TSWWSYY and QGS. Here the CDR3 DNA reads TGTGCTCTTGGGGAATGTGGGATACAAAGCACCGATAAACTCATCTTT. Protein sequence: CALGECGIQSTDKLIF.

This sequence joins TRDV1 and TRDJ1; 11 bases match TRDD3. Trimming at V came to 5 bases and at J to 2 bases, leaving 13 bases not matched to a gene. Looked up from germline, CDR1 is TSWWSYY and CDR2 is QGS. This CDR3 has 18 amino acids. CDR3 sequence (DNA): TGTGCTCTTGGGTCCCGGACCTTACTGGGGGATAAAACCGATAAACTCATCTTT. This sequence encodes CALGSRTLLGDKTDKLIF.

The J gene is TRDJ1, the V gene TRDV1; TRDD3 aligns across 11 bases. The CDR3 is 24 residues long. The germline gives CDR1 TSWWSYY, CDR2 QGS. The V segment lost 4 bases and the J segment 2 bases; nucleotides outside the gene matches: 30. The CDR3 is CALGGILPTPDWGIKCYETDKLIF. DNA for the CDR3: TGTGCTCTTGGGGGCATTCTTCCTACACCCGACTGGGGGATAAAATGCTACGAGACCGATAAACTCATCTTT.

The chain employs TRDV1 and TRDJ1, with 8 bases that match TRDD3. Trimming removed 2 bases from V and 0 bases from J; junction bases left unmatched: 20. The CDR3 runs to 21 residues. CDR1 is TSWWSYY, CDR2 QGS, per germline. CDR3 bases: TGTGCTCTTGGGGAAAGCAACAAGCGGGGGATATGTGGTGGGTACACCGATAAACTCATCTTT. Translated: CALGESNKRGICGGYTDKLIF.

This chain uses TRDV1 with TRDJ1, with a tentative D call TRDD3 (6 bases). The CDR3 totals 23 residues. CDR1 and CDR2 from the germline V gene are TSWWSYY and QGS. Trimming pared 1 base from V and 0 bases from J, leaving 33 bases between. In DNA form, the CDR3 reads TGTGCTCTTGGGGAACCACCCGGGGGAACGTCGGGGGGAAAACTGGTCCACACCGATAAACTCATCTTT. Translating gives CALGEPPGGTSGGKLVHTDKLIF.

The chain uses TRDV1 and TRDJ1, with D possibly called TRDD2 or TRDD3 (5 bases each). The CDR3 has 18 amino acids. CDR1 is TSWWSYY, CDR2 QGS, per germline. Trimming removed 3 bases from V and 7 bases from J, with 27 bases in between. CDR3 sequence (DNA): TGTGCTCTTGGGGACCGGATATTCCTTACCTTGACCCCCGGTAAACTCATCTTT. Protein product: CALGDRIFLTLTPGKLIF.

This rearrangement joins TRDV1 to TRDJ1; either TRDD2 or TRDD3 may fit D (5 bases each). This CDR3 spans 16 amino acids. V lost 9 bases, J lost 2 bases, and 22 bases lay in between. CDR1 is TSWWSYY and CDR2 is QGS in the germline V gene. The CDR3 sequence: CALDYFRRGGTDKLIF. The CDR3 nucleotides read TGTGCTCTCGATTACTTCCGCCGGGGAGGTACCGATAAACTCATCTTT.

This clone appeared a few times. The chain carries TRDV2 and TRDJ1; 9 bases are shared with TRDD3. The V segment lost 2 bases and the J segment 1 base; nucleotides outside the gene matches: 19. The CDR3 runs to 20 residues. CDR1 and CDR2 from the germline V gene are GEAIGNYY and EKD. CDR3: CACDIHFALRGDTTTDKLIF. CDR3 DNA sequence: TGTGCCTGTGACATTCACTTCGCCCTAAGAGGGGATACGACCACCGATAAACTCATCTTT.